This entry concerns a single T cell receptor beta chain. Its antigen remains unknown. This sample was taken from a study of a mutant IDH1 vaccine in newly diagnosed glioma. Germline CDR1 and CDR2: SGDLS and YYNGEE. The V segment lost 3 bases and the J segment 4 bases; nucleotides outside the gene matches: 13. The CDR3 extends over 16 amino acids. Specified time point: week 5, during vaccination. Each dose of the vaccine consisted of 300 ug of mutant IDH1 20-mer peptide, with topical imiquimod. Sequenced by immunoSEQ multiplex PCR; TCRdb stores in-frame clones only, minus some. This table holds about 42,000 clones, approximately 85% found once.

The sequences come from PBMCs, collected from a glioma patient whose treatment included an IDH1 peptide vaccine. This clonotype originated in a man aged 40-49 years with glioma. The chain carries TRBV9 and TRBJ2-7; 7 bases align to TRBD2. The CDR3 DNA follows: TGTGCCAGCAGCGCGACCGAATGGGGAGGGATGTACGAGCAGTACTTC. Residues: CASSATEWGGMYEQYF.